The 7 T cell receptor beta chains listed next were all sequenced from one sample in a study of cytomegalovirus exposure and HLA in healthy donors. Primers included in the PCR were 60 Vbeta and 13 Jbeta primers. Measured with immunoSEQ multiplex PCR; TCRdb has only the in-frame clones, and not every one. Of over 150,000 clones in the sample, about three quarters were seen once. What was sequenced was PBMCs. Receptors were obtained from a middle-aged woman in good health and CMV-seropositive.

The chain has TRBV11-2 and TRBJ2-5, with D possibly being TRBD2 (6 bases). CDR3 length: 15 residues. V lost 4 bases and J 4 bases, leaving 16 bases between the germline ends. CDR1 is SGHAT, CDR2 FQNNGV, per germline. The chain's CDR3 is CASSSRRGRLETQYF. The CDR3 DNA is TGTGCCAGCAGCTCTCGAAGAGGGAGGCTAGAGACCCAGTACTTC.

The V and J genes are TRBV19 and TRBJ1-3; D not resolved. Trimming took 7 bases from V and 2 from J, leaving 12 bases between them. The CDR3 is 14 residues long. Germline V lookup: CDR1 LNHDA, CDR2 SQIVND (reference sequence). The CDR3 protein is CASTLSGAGNTIYF. CDR3 DNA: TGTGCCAGTACCCTATCCGGGGCTGGAAACACCATATATTTT.

V is TRBV2 and J is TRBJ2-5; no clear D. The J call may be mistaken, given a closer DNA end match to TRBJ2-7. The germline V gene has CDR1 SNHLY and CDR2 FYNNEI. The CDR3 contains 12 residues. Written as DNA, the CDR3 is TGTGCCAGCAAGGCGGACTCCTACGAGCAGTACTTC. Its protein is CASKADSYEQYF.

The chain carries TRBV5-6 and TRBJ1-6, with 8 nucleotides matching TRBD1. The CDR3 has 15 residues. J gave up 9 bases and V 2 bases, and 7 bases lay outside the gene matches. Per the germline V gene, CDR1 is SGHDT and CDR2 is YYEEEE. CDR3 in DNA: TGTGCCAGCAGCTTTTCTCAGGGGGCAGGTTCACCCCTCCACTTT. Translated, it gives CASSFSQGAGSPLHF. The entire variable domain, with the rest obtained from reference TRBV5-6 and TRBJ1-6, is as follows: DAGVTQSPTHLIKTRGQQVTLRCSPKSGHDTVSWYQQALGQGPQFIFQYYEEEERQRGNFPDRFSGHQFPNYSSELNVNALLLGDSALYLCASSFSQGAGSPLHFGNGTRLTVT.

The J gene is TRBJ2-5, the V gene TRBV11-2, with 13 bases aligning to TRBD2. This CDR3 is 17 amino acids long. Germline CDR1 is SGHAT and CDR2 is FQNNGV. The V segment lost 5 bases and the J segment 2 bases; nucleotides outside the gene matches: 8. Written as DNA, the CDR3 is TGTGCCAGCAGCCCCCGGGGACTAGCGGGGAGTCAAGAGACCCAGTACTTC. This codes for CASSPRGLAGSQETQYF.

The chain combines TRBV4-3 with TRBJ1-2; tentative D call: TRBD1 (5 bases). V dropped 0 bases and J dropped 2 bases, with 10 bases sitting between them. CDR1 is LGHNA and CDR2 is YSLEER in the germline V gene. This CDR3 spans 15 amino acids. CDR3 amino acids: CASSQEAGMNYGYTF. In nucleotides, the CDR3 is TGCGCCAGCAGCCAAGAGGCAGGGATGAACTATGGCTACACCTTC.

V and J are TRBV30 and TRBJ2-2; D gene uncertain. The V end was cut by 0 bases, the J end by 6 bases, with 8 bases between. CDR1 GTSNPN and CDR2 SVGIG come from the germline V gene (reference sequence). The CDR3 spans 13 residues. The CDR3 DNA reads TGTGCCTGGAGTGTAGCCCGCCCCGGGGAGCTGTTTTTT. Its translation is CAWSVARPGELFF.